A single sample gave rise to the 5 T cell receptor beta chains below, sequenced in a study of blood T cells in healthy people across ages. With a J-beta primer mix and a sample-barcoded 5' primer, a second PCR ran roughly 6 to 11 cycles. A single record per CDR3 protein comes from TCRdb applying MiXCR to the 5' RACE reads. The sample carries approximately 730,000 distinct CDR3 sequences, around 40% recorded once. The sequencing sample was made of blood. Receptors were obtained from a woman in her sixties in good health.

This clonotype has only a few counts. The chain combines TRBV7-2 with TRBJ2-1; D possibly uses TRBD1 or TRBD2 (7 bases each). V lost 5 bases and J lost 7, with 24 bases in between. This CDR3 is built from 17 residues. Germline-derived CDR1 and CDR2 are SGHTA and FQGNSA. CDR3 DNA sequence: TGTGCCAGCAGCCCGTTTGGCAACAGACAGGGAGGGAATGAGCAGTTCTTC. Translation: CASSPFGNRQGGNEQFF.

This clonotype appeared a few times. V usage is TRBV10-3 and J usage is TRBJ2-3; D remains unclear. CDR1 and CDR2 from the germline V gene are ENHRY and SYGVKD. V was cut by 7 bases and J by 4 bases, with 15 bases left in between. The CDR3 is 14 residues long. CDR3 region: CAITGAGHADTQYF. The CDR3 DNA follows: TGTGCCATCACGGGCGCAGGTCATGCAGATACGCAGTATTTT.

Remarks on this clonotype: At one boundary the junction diverges from the germline segment, which might be a read error. The chain uses TRBV29-1 and TRBJ2-3, with D maybe TRBD1 (6 bases). CDR1 and CDR2 (germline): SQVTM, ANQGSEA. The length of the CDR3 is 13 residues. The CDR3 DNA reads as TGCAGCATTGAGGGGCCAGGGGCAGATACGCAGTATTTT. Translation gives CSIEGPGADTQYF.

A note on this clonotype: Just one base apart from a much larger clone, this may be a read error. This chain uses TRBV21-1 with TRBJ1-2. TRBV21-1 is annotated as a pseudogene. This CDR3 has 15 residues. DNA of the CDR3: TGTGCCAGCAGCAAAGGGCGCAGGCTTAACTATGGCTACATCTTC. Translating gives CASSKGRRLNYGYIF.

This clonotype turned up a few times. V is TRBV29-1 and J is TRBJ2-3; 12 bases line up with TRBD2. CDR3 length: 14 amino acids. Germline CDR1 and CDR2: SQVTM and ANQGSEA. V trimming: 1 base; J trimming: 6 bases; junction bases outside the gene matches: 2. CDR3 protein: CSVEGLAGVDTQYF. CDR3 nucleotide sequence: TGCAGCGTTGAAGGACTAGCGGGAGTCGATACGCAGTATTTT.